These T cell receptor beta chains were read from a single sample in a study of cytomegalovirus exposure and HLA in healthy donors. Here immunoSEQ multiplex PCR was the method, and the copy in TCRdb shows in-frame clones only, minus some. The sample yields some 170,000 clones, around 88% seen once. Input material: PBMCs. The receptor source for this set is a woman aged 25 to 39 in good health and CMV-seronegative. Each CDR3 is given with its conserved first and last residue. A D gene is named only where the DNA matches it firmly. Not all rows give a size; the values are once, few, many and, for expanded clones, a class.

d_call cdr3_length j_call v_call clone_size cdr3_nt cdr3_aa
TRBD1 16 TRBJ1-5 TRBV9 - TGTGCCAGCAGCGTAGGTGGCAGGGGGCGAGATCAGCCCCAGCATTTT CASSVGGRGRDQPQHF
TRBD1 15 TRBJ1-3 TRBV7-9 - TGTGCCAGCAGCTTAGTAGGGGGCGGTGGAAACACCATATATTTT CASSLVGGGGNTIYF
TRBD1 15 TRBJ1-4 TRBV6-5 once TGTGCCAGCAGCGCAGGACAGGGGCCCAATGAAAAACTGTTTTTT CASSAGQGPNEKLFF
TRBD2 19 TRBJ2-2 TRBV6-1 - TGTGCCAGCAGTGAAGGAGGACTAGCGGGGGGTTCGAACACCGGGGAGCTGTTTTTT CASSEGGLAGGSNTGELFF
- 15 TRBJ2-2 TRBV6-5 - TGTGCCAGCAGCTACTCCAGGGGAAACACCGGGGAGCTGTTTTTT CASSYSRGNTGELFF
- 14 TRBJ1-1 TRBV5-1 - TGCGCCAGCAAAGGGGAGGTGGGCCGGACTGAAGCTTTCTTT CASKGEVGRTEAFF
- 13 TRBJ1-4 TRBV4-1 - TGCGCCAGCAGCCAAGGACGGGGGGAAAAACTGTTTTTT CASSQGRGEKLFF
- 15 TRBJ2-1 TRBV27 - TGTGCCAGCAGTTTATTTCGGTCCTCCTACAATGAGCAGTTCTTC CASSLFRSSYNEQFF
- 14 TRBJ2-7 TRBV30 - TGTGCCTGGAGTAGGGGGGGGGCGATCTACGAGCAGTACTTC CAWSRGGAIYEQYF
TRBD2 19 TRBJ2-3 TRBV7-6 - TGTGCCAGCAGCTCGCTACCCCTGGGTAGCGGGGACCTCACAGATACGCAGTATTTT CASSSLPLGSGDLTDTQYF
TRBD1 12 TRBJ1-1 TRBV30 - TGTGCCTGGTCTCAGGGGGCTACTGAAGCTTTCTTT CAWSQGATEAFF
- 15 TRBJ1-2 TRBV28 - TGTGCCAATTCGAGGGTAGGAAGGCCGGGGGATGGCTACACCTTC CANSRVGRPGDGYTF
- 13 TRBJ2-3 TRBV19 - TGTGCCAGTAGTATAGCCGGGACAGATACGCAGTATTTT CASSIAGTDTQYF
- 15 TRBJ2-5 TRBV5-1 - TGCGCCACAAAGGGTCCCCCGCCGGGAATGGAGACCCAGTACTTC CATKGPPPGMETQYF
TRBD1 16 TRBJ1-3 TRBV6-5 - TGTGCCAGCAGTTACACCGGGACAGGCTCTGGAAACACCATATATTTT CASSYTGTGSGNTIYF
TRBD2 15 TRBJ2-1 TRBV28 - TGTGCCAGCAGGGACTGGACTAGCGACCACAATGAGCAGTTCTTC CASRDWTSDHNEQFF
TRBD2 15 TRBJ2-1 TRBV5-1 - TGCGCCAGCAGCTTGGGACTAGCGGGAGGTCATGAGCAGTTCTTC CASSLGLAGGHEQFF
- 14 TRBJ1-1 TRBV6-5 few TGTGCCAGCAGTTCAACAGGGCCTAACACTGAAGCTTTCTTT CASSSTGPNTEAFF
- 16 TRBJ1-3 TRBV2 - TGTGCCAGCAGTGAATGGCGGGACCTCTATGGAAACACCATATATTTT CASSEWRDLYGNTIYF
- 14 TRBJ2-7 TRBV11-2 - TGTGCCAGCAGCGGAGGGGCAGGTTCCTACGAGCAGTACTTC CASSGGAGSYEQYF
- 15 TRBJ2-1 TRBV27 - TGTGCCAGCAGTTTTTTGCCTAGTCCTCCCAATGAGCAGTTCTTC CASSFLPSPPNEQFF
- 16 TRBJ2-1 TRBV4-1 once TGCGCCAGCAGCCACCCGTTGGACACCTCCTACAATGAGCAGTTCTTC CASSHPLDTSYNEQFF
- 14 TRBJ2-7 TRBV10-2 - TGCGCCAGCAGTGAGGGGGCCTTTTCCTACGAGCAGTACTTC CASSEGAFSYEQYF
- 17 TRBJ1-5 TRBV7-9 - TGTGCCAGCAGCTTAGAACTCGGCGGCAATAGCAATCAGCCCCAGCATTTT CASSLELGGNSNQPQHF
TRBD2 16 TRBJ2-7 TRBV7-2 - TGTGCCAGCACCGCCGGGGGACAAGCGGGGGGTCGGGAGCAGTACTTC CASTAGGQAGGREQYF
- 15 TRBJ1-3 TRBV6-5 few TGTGCCAGCAGCCCGAGGTTGTTCTCTGGAAACACCATATATTTT CASSPRLFSGNTIYF
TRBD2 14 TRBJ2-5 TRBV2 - TGTGCCAGCACCTATGGGGTGATCCAAGCGGGAGGTAACTTC CASTYGVIQAGGNF
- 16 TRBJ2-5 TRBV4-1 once TGCGCCAGCAGCCAAGATCCGGGAACAGGGTGGGAGACCCAGTACTTC CASSQDPGTGWETQYF
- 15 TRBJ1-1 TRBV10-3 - TGTGCCATCAGGAGAGAGGGAATTGGAGGGACTGAAGCTTTCTTT CAIRREGIGGTEAFF
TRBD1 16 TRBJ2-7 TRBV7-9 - TGTGCCAGCAGCTTATATCAGGGACAGGGGGCCAACGAGCAGTACTTC CASSLYQGQGANEQYF
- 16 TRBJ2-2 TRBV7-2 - TGTGCCAGCAGCTTAGCTCTGGACACCCTGGGAGGGGAGCTGTTTTTT CASSLALDTLGGELFF
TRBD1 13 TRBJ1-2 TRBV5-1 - TGCGCCAGCAGCTCTACAGGGGCCTATGGCTACACCTTC CASSSTGAYGYTF
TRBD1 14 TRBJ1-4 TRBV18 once TGTGCCAGCTCACCAGAAGACAGGGTCGAAAAACTGTTTTTT CASSPEDRVEKLFF
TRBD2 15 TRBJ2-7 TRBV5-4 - TGTGCCAACAGTCAAGAGCGGGAGGGGACCTACGAGCAGTACTTC CANSQEREGTYEQYF
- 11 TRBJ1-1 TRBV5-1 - TGCGCCAGCAGCTTGGGGCCTGAAGCTTTCTTT CASSLGPEAFF
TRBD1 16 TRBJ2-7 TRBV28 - TGTGCCAGCAGTTCCCCCCGGGACAGGGCCTCCTACGAGCAGTACTTC CASSSPRDRASYEQYF
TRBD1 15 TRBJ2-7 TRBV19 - TGTGCCAGTAGTATAAGACAGGGGAGCTCCTACGAGCAGTACTTC CASSIRQGSSYEQYF
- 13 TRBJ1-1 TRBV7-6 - TGTGCCAGCAGCTCCCCGGGTGTCACTGAAGCTTTCTTT CASSSPGVTEAFF
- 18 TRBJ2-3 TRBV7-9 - TGTGCCAGCAGCTCGACCGCCCGGACAATTTGGAGCACAGATACGCAGTATTTT CASSSTARTIWSTDTQYF
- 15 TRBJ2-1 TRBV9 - TGTGCCAGCAGCGTCGCTAAGAGCTCCTACAATGAGCAGTTCTTC CASSVAKSSYNEQFF
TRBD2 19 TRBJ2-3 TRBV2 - TGTGCCAGCAGGGGACCGAGGACTAGCGGGAGTTTCAGCACAGATACGCAGTATTTT CASRGPRTSGSFSTDTQYF
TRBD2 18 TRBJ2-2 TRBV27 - TGTGCCAGCAGTTCGGTGGCCGGGACTAGCTACACCACCGGGGAGCTGTTTTTT CASSSVAGTSYTTGELFF
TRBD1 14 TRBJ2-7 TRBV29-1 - TGCAGCGCCCGTGTCAGGGGGCGAGCCTACGAGCAGTACTTC CSARVRGRAYEQYF
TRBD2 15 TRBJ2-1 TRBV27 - TGTGCCAGCAGTTTTAGCGGGACTACCTACAATGAGCAGTTCTTC CASSFSGTTYNEQFF
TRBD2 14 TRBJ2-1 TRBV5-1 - TGCGCCAGCAGCCGGACTAGCGGGGACAATGAGCAGTTCTTC CASSRTSGDNEQFF
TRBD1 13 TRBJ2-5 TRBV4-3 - TGCGCCAGCAGCCAAGATCCAGGGGGGACCCAGTACTTC CASSQDPGGTQYF
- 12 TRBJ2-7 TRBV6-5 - TGTGCCAGCACCGGGGTAGCCTACGAGCAGTACTTC CASTGVAYEQYF
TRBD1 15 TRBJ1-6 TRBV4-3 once TGCGCCAGCAGCCAAGTGGTCCTAGGGGGCAGGGGCCTCCACTTT CASSQVVLGGRGLHF
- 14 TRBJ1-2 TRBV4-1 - TGCGCCAGCAGCCAAGAGGCGGGAACTGGGGGCTACACCTTC CASSQEAGTGGYTF
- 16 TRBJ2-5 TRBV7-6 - TGTGCCAGCAGCTTAATGGGGGGACCTATGCAAGAGACCCAGTACTTC CASSLMGGPMQETQYF
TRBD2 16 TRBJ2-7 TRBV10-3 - TGTGCCATCAGTGACCGTAGCGGGAAGTACCCCTACGAGCAGTACTTC CAISDRSGKYPYEQYF
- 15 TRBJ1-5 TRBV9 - TGTGCCAGCAGCGTTGGCAGGGATGACGATCAGCCCCAGCATTTT CASSVGRDDDQPQHF